One and the same sample provided the 30 T cell receptor beta chains below, sequenced in a study of blood T cells in healthy people across ages (dated by TCRdb to 2014 to 2015). Libraries were built with 5' RACE. The sequencer listed for this sample is Illumina HiSeq 2500. The second PCR ran for about 6 to 11 cycles and used a J-beta primer mix along with a sample-barcoded 5' primer. Through fastp at Q25 and MiXCR, TCRdb rebuilt clones from the public reads, retaining in-frame beta chains. Rows are unified per CDR3 protein, each entry keeping the most common DNA and genes. The sample has about 1.5 million distinct CDR3 sequences on record, approximately 39% of them singletons. The ten largest account for about 4% of the sample. Sequencing was performed on blood. The origin of the receptors is a woman aged 18-30 years in good health.

This clonotype showed up just a few times. The chain recombines TRBV28 with TRBJ2-7, with 7 bases aligning to TRBD2. Germline CDR1 is MDHEN and CDR2 is SYDVKM. V shed 2 bases and J 7 bases; nucleotides not matched to a gene: 5. This CDR3 region has 13 residues. CDR3 DNA: TGTGCCAGCAGTTTAAACGGGCGGGGGGAGCAGTACTTC. Translating gives CASSLNGRGEQYF.

The chain joins TRBV20-1 to TRBJ2-5; the match to TRBD2 covers 10 bases. V lost 4 bases and J lost 11; bases outside the gene matches: 13. The germline V gene encodes CDR1 DFQATT and CDR2 SNEGSKA (reference sequence). This CDR3 spans 14 amino acids. CDR3: CSATGTSDYNEQYF. CDR3 in DNA: TGCAGTGCTACCGGGACTAGCGATTACAATGAGCAGTACTTC.

This clonotype was counted only a few times. The genes are TRBV20-1 and TRBJ1-1; 10 nucleotides agree with TRBD1. Germline V lookup: CDR1 DFQATT, CDR2 SNEGSKA (reference sequence). CDR3 length: 15 amino acids. Germline trimming cut 0 bases from V and 6 bases from J; bases unmatched to any gene: 7. The CDR3 sequence: CSAREWDRGRPEAFF. Here the CDR3 DNA reads TGCAGTGCTAGAGAATGGGACAGGGGTCGACCTGAAGCTTTCTTT.

This clonotype was seen only a few times. The chain links TRBV11-2 to TRBJ2-3, with a tentative D call TRBD2 (6 bases). Per germline, CDR1 SGHAT and CDR2 FQNNGV. The length of the CDR3 is 16 residues. The CDR3 here is CAGSVELAAGFITQYF. The CDR3, as DNA: TGTGCTGGCAGCGTTGAACTAGCTGCGGGGTTCATTACGCAGTATTTT.

The CDR3: CASSPPSGNEQYF. The CDR3 nucleotides read TGTGCCAGCTCACCACCCAGCGGGAATGAGCAGTACTTC. The chain combines TRBV18 with TRBJ2-5; TRBD2 matches at 7 bases. The CDR3 loop spans 13 amino acids. The germline V gene encodes CDR1 KGHSH and CDR2 LQKENI. The J segment lost 11 bases and the V segment lost 0 bases, leaving 6 bases of the junction unmatched.

With regard to this clonotype: A read error may account for a junction end that differs from germline. The rearrangement links TRBV25-1 to TRBJ2-1; D is possibly TRBD2 (6 bases). CDR1 and CDR2 (germline): MGHDK, SYGVNS. This CDR3 is built from 14 residues. The CDR3 loop is CTSSDLADYNEQFF. The CDR3 coding sequence is TGTACCAGCAGTGATTTAGCGGATTACAATGAGCAGTTCTTC.

The chain recombines TRBV9 with TRBJ2-1; 7 bases are shared with TRBD2. This CDR3 is built from 18 residues. J was trimmed by 5 bases and V by 1 base; bases with no gene match: 15. Germline V gene sequence: CDR1 SGDLS, CDR2 YYNGEE. This CDR3 reads CASSVSGMGRTKDNEQFF. The CDR3 bases are TGTGCCAGCAGCGTAAGCGGGATGGGACGGACGAAAGACAATGAGCAGTTCTTC.

This clonotype has a handful of counts. This rearrangement joins TRBV12-3 or TRBV12-4 to TRBJ1-2; TRBD1 might be the D (6 bases). V was cut by 6 bases and J by 1 base, with 18 bases left in between. The CDR3 contains 16 residues. CDR3 region: CASSLRSTGVNYGYTF. DNA of the CDR3: TGTGCCAGCAGCCTGAGGTCGACAGGCGTTAACTATGGCTACACCTTC.

This rearrangement joins TRBV7-2 to TRBJ1-2, with D hard to call. V shed 5 bases and J shed 3 bases, with 16 bases lying between them. Germline V gene data show CDR1 as SGHTA and CDR2 as FQGNSA. The CDR3 spans 15 residues. CDR3 DNA: TGTGCCAGCAGCCCCACCGGAAGCCGCCACTATGGCTACACCTTC. Protein sequence: CASSPTGSRHYGYTF.

Comment on this clonotype: At one end, the junction sequence differs from germline, possibly due to a read error. The V and J genes are TRBV7-9 and TRBJ2-7, with 10 bases lining up with TRBD2. The CDR3 consists of 15 residues. Germline V lookup: CDR1 SEHNR, CDR2 FQNEAQ (reference sequence). The CDR3 DNA follows: TGTGCCAGCAGTTTAGGTAGCGGGAGGTCCTACGAGCAGTACTTC. Residues: CASSLGSGRSYEQYF.

This clonotype was picked up a small number of times. The V and J genes are TRBV7-2 and TRBJ2-1; D remains unclear. The J call could be wrong; TRBJ2-7 is a better fit for the DNA end. The CDR3 sequence is 15 residues long. Germline CDR1 is SGHTA and CDR2 is FQGNSA. The CDR3 protein is CASSLDRVSYNEQYF. The CDR3, as DNA: TGTGCCAGCAGCTTAGATAGGGTCTCCTACAATGAGCAGTACTTC.

V usage is TRBV10-3 and J usage is TRBJ2-1; 8 bases line up with TRBD2. This CDR3 has 18 residues. Germline V gene sequence: CDR1 ENHRY, CDR2 SYGVKD. The J segment lost 2 bases and the V segment lost 4 bases, leaving 13 bases of the junction unmatched. The CDR3 region has the DNA TGTGCCATCAGTGGTGAGCGAGGACTAGCCAAAACCTACAATGAGCAGTTCTTC. It specifies CAISGERGLAKTYNEQFF.

The V and J genes are TRBV11-3 and TRBJ1-1, with D maybe TRBD1 (5 bases). Germline V gene sequence: CDR1 SGHNT, CDR2 YENEEA. This CDR3 region has 13 residues. Trimming stripped 2 bases from V and 4 bases from J, with 8 bases between. CDR3 sequence (DNA): TGTGCCAGCAGCTTACTAGGGGCCACTGAAGCTTTCTTT. Translated: CASSLLGATEAFF.

This clonotype was counted only a few times. The V gene is TRBV4-1, the J gene TRBJ2-4; no clear D gene. There are 13 residues in the CDR3. Germline V gene data show CDR1 as MGHRA and CDR2 as YSYEKL. V was clipped by 1 base and J by 5 bases, with 6 bases between them. This chain's CDR3 is CASSQGWENIQYF. The CDR3 DNA follows: TGCGCCAGCAGCCAAGGATGGGAAAACATTCAGTACTTC.

A word on this clonotype: At one boundary the junction diverges from the germline segment, which might be a read error. V and J are TRBV29-1 and TRBJ1-1; 9 nucleotides match TRBD1. From germline, CDR1 is SQVTM and CDR2 ANQGSEA. This CDR3 is 13 amino acids long. In DNA, the CDR3 is TGCAGCGTCCCTACAGGGGGCCGGTTTGAAGCTCTCTTT. The encoded protein is CSVPTGGRFEALF.

The chain combines TRBV3-1 with TRBJ2-2; 7 bases align to TRBD1. This CDR3 spans 14 amino acids. Per the germline V gene, CDR1 is LGHDT and CDR2 is YNNKEL (reference sequence). V dropped 2 bases and J dropped 3; count of bases not matched to a gene: 0. As DNA, the CDR3 is TGTGCCAGCAGCCAACAGGGGGACACCGGGGAGCTGTTTTTT. It specifies CASSQQGDTGELFF.

V gene TRBV29-1 combines with J gene TRBJ2-3; D may be TRBD1 or TRBD2 (5 bases each). Trimming took off 1 base at V and 0 bases at J, with 14 bases between the two ends. This CDR3 contains 16 residues. The germline V gene encodes CDR1 SQVTM and CDR2 ANQGSEA. DNA of the CDR3: TGCAGCGTTGAAGTTGGGGGATCAACTAGCACAGATACGCAGTATTTT. Its protein is CSVEVGGSTSTDTQYF.

The V and J genes are TRBV4-1 and TRBJ2-7; the D is unclear. The tail of the sequence fits TRBJ2-4 better, so the J call may be wrong. CDR1 and CDR2 (germline): MGHRA, YSYEKL. The CDR3 sequence is 12 residues long. The CDR3 sequence: CASSQGPNIQYF. Here the CDR3 DNA reads TGCGCCAGCAGCCAAGGCCCAAACATTCAGTACTTC.

The sample holds a few counts of this clonotype. The rearrangement links TRBV9 to TRBJ2-6; D unclear. This CDR3 region has 15 residues. V was shortened by 0 bases and J by 3 bases, with 7 bases between the two germline ends. Germline V lookup: CDR1 SGDLS, CDR2 YYNGEE. The CDR3 DNA follows: TGTGCCAGCAGCGTAGTGGGAAATGGGGCCAACGTCCTGACTTTC. Translated: CASSVVGNGANVLTF.

The CDR3 is CASRPPTGEANYGYTF. DNA of the CDR3: TGTGCCAGCAGACCTCCGACAGGAGAAGCTAACTATGGCTACACCTTC. The chain is built from TRBV6-6 and TRBJ1-2; maybe TRBD1 (6 bases). The germline CDR1 and CDR2 sequences are MNHNY and SVGAGI (reference sequence). V was shortened by 6 bases and J by 0 bases, with 17 bases between the two germline ends. The CDR3 is 16 amino acids.

This clonotype has only a few counts. This chain connects TRBV25-1 to TRBJ2-7, with D tentatively TRBD2 (5 bases). The V gene lost 4 bases and the J gene lost 0 bases, with 13 bases spanning the gap. The length of the CDR3 is 15 residues. Germline lookup yields CDR1 MGHDK and CDR2 SYGVNS. CDR3 nucleotides: TGTGCCAGCAGTGGGGCCCCGGGGAGCTCCTACGAGCAGTACTTC. It encodes CASSGAPGSSYEQYF.

The chain recombines TRBV6-2 or TRBV6-3 with TRBJ2-3; 10 positions agree with TRBD2. Germline CDR1 and CDR2: MNHEY and SVGEGT. V was clipped by 6 bases and J by 2 bases; unmatched bases: 8. There are 16 residues in the CDR3. CDR3 DNA: TGTGCCAGCAGCCATGGACTAGCGGCTTACACAGATACGCAGTATTTT. It codes for CASSHGLAAYTDTQYF.

The chain carries TRBV9 and TRBJ2-5; D may be TRBD2 (6 bases). V was trimmed by 4 bases and J by 11 bases, leaving 18 bases between them. CDR3 length equals 13 residues. CDR1 and CDR2 from the germline V gene are SGDLS and YYNGEE. Here the CDR3 DNA reads TGTGCCAGCAGCCTATCGGGTCCGGAGGGGCAGTACTTC. Residues: CASSLSGPEGQYF.

The chain recombines TRBV11-2 with TRBJ2-7; a possible D gene is TRBD1 (6 bases). This CDR3 has 15 residues. Trimming removed 5 bases from V and 7 bases from J, with 21 bases in between. Looked up from germline, CDR1 is SGHAT and CDR2 is FQNNGV. This chain's CDR3 is CASSRWTERGNEQYF. The CDR3 DNA follows: TGTGCCAGCAGCCGATGGACAGAGAGGGGCAATGAGCAGTACTTC.

V and J are TRBV5-1 and TRBJ2-1; 13 nucleotides line up with TRBD2. The CDR3 runs 19 residues. V shed 4 bases, J shed 2 bases, and the junction held 12 bases outside the gene matches. Germline loops: CDR1 SGHRS, CDR2 YFSETQ. CDR3 sequence reads: CASSLTSAGTSGTYNEQFF. Here the CDR3 DNA reads TGCGCCAGCAGCCTTACTTCCGCCGGGACTAGCGGGACCTACAATGAGCAGTTCTTC.

J is TRBJ1-2 and V is TRBV25-1; the match to TRBD1 covers 7 bases. V lost 4 bases, J lost 8 bases, and 13 bases stayed unmatched. Germline CDR1 is MGHDK and CDR2 is SYGVNS. The length of the CDR3 is 15 residues. The CDR3 DNA is TGTGCCAGCAGTGCCCAGGTTACAACAGGGGTAGGCTACACCTTC. Its protein product is CASSAQVTTGVGYTF.

The sample holds a few counts of this clonotype. The V gene is TRBV7-3, the J gene TRBJ2-7, with D unclear. Germline CDR1 and CDR2: SGHTA and FQGTGA. The CDR3 runs 13 residues. V dropped 5 bases and J dropped 5 bases, with 13 bases sitting between them. The CDR3 sequence is CASSASSSHEQYF. DNA of the CDR3: TGTGCCAGCAGCGCATCGTCTTCCCACGAGCAGTACTTC.

The chain has TRBV27 and TRBJ2-7, with D unclear. This CDR3 is built from 14 residues. V lost 2 bases, J lost 2 bases, and 10 bases lay in between. The germline gives CDR1 MNHEY, CDR2 SMNVEV (reference sequence). DNA for the CDR3: TGTGCCAGCAGTTTAATGGGGTCGGCCTACGAGCAGTACTTC. Residues: CASSLMGSAYEQYF.

The chain joins TRBV4-1 to TRBJ1-1; D may be TRBD1 (6 bases). The CDR3 totals 14 residues. The germline gives CDR1 MGHRA, CDR2 YSYEKL. Trimming stripped 4 bases from V and 3 bases from J, with 12 bases between. CDR3 nucleotides: TGCGCCAGCAGCCTCGGACCAGGGGACACTGAAGCTTTCTTT. It encodes CASSLGPGDTEAFF.

Only a few counts were recorded for this clonotype. The chain joins TRBV11-2 to TRBJ2-1; either TRBD1 or TRBD2 may fit D (6 bases each). Trimming removed 5 bases at V and 7 bases at J, with 18 bases between. Germline CDR1 SGHAT, CDR2 FQNNGV. The CDR3 length is 15 residues. The CDR3 sequence: CASSLRRGPGNEQFF. DNA of the CDR3: TGTGCCAGCAGCCTCAGACGGGGGCCTGGAAATGAGCAGTTCTTC.